The T cell receptor beta chain under discussion was sequenced for a study of T cell responses to AZD1222 COVID-19 vaccine. Points from the study as a whole: AZD1222 recipients seropositive at baseline numbered only six or seven. There were mostly white British donors and more females than males, and clonal diversity was possibly underestimated. After the peak T cell response, and only then, were repertoires sampled. Variant regions that are unmutated are reportedly the target of nearly half of spike-specific TCRs.

Some clones are missing from TCRdb's copy, which holds only in-frame ones; the method was immunoSEQ multiplex PCR. The data show about 150,000 clones, roughly 92% seen once. This clone was counted between two and nine times. Its antigen is unknown. Other DNA sequences in the same sample also yield this CDR3. V gave up 0 bases and J gave up 7 bases, with 4 bases separating them. This CDR3 has 12 amino acids. Germline-derived CDR1 and CDR2 are SNHLY and FYNNEI. The TCR comes from an adult who received the AZD1222 COVID-19 vaccine. The starting material was peripheral blood, obtained 28 days after the second AZD1222 dose. The chain uses TRBV2 and TRBJ1-5; no reliable D call. Here the CDR3 reads CASSEAGQPQHF. CDR3 in DNA: TGTGCCAGCAGTGAAGCGGGGCAGCCCCAGCATTTT.